This TCR beta chain originates from a study of blood T cell repertoires in COVID-19. Turning to the study itself: COVID-19 samples from acute and convalescent phases originated in the United States, Italy and Spain. From T cells, B-cell-depleted T cells, or PBMCs came the material, which was cDNA or gDNA.

Per the study methods: The assay estimated nucleated cells by amplifying reference gene primers. Some clones are missing from TCRdb's copy, which holds only in-frame ones; the method was immunoSEQ multiplex PCR. V and J calls and clone size follow that table, whereas D and trimming were derived from the DNA. The sample holds about 260,000 clones, about 90% seen once. The receptor was derived from a woman in her thirties or forties who had recovered from COVID-19. The sample was peripheral blood.

CDR3 sequence (DNA): TGTGCCAGCAGCCAAGGAAAACTTTCACCCCTCCACTTT. Its translation: CASSQGKLSPLHF. V and J are TRBV3-1 (or the pseudogene TRBV3-2) and TRBJ1-6; D is uncertain. V was cut by 1 base and J by 9 bases, with 7 bases left in between. Per the germline V gene, CDR1 is LGHDT and CDR2 is YNNKEL (reference sequence). The CDR3 extends over 13 amino acids.